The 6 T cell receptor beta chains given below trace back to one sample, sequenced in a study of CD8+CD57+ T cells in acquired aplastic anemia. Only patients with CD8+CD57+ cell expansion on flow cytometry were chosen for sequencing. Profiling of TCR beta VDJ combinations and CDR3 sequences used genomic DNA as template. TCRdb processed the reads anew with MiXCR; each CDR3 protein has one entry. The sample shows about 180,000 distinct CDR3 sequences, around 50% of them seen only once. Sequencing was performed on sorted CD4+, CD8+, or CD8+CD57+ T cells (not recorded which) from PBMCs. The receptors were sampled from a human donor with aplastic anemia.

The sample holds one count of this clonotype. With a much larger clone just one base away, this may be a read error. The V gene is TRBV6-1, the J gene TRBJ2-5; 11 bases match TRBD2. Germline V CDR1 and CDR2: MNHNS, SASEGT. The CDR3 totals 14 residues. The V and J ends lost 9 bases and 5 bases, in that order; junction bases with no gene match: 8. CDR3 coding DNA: TGTGCCAGTGCTCTAGCGGGGGGAGGGGAGACCCAGTACTTC. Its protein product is CASALAGGGETQYF.

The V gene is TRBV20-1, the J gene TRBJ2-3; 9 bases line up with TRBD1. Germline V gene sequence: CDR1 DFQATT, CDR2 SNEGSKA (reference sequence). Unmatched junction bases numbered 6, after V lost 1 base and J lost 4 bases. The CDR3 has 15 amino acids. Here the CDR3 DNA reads TGCAGTGCTAGAGGGACAGGGGTCGAGGCAGATACGCAGTATTTT. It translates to CSARGTGVEADTQYF.

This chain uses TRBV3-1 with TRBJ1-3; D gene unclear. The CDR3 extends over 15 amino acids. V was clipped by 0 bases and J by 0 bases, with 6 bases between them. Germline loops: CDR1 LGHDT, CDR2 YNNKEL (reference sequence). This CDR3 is CASSQDLRSGNTIYF. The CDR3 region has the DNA TGTGCCAGCAGCCAAGATCTGCGCTCTGGAAACACCATATATTTT.

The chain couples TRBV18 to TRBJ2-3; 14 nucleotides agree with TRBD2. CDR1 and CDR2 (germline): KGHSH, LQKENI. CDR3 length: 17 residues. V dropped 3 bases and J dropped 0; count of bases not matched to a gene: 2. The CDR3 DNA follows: TGTGCCAGCTCACCCGGGACTAGCGGGGGAAGCACAGATACGCAGTATTTT. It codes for CASSPGTSGGSTDTQYF.

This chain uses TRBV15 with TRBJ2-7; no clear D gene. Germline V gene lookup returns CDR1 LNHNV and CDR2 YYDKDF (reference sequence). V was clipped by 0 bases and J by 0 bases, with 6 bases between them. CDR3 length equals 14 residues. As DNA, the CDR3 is TGTGCCACCAGCAGAGAAAGGGCCTCCTACGAGCAGTACTTC. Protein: CATSRERASYEQYF.

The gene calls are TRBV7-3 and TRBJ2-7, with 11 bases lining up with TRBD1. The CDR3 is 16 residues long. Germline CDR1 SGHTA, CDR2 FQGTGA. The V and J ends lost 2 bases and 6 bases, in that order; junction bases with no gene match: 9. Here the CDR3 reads CASSLVPRTGGSEQYF. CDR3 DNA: TGTGCCAGCAGCTTAGTCCCTCGGACAGGGGGCTCCGAGCAGTACTTC.